The TCR beta chain described here comes from a study of T cells in Graves' hyperthyroidism and ophthalmopathy. The sample holds many counts of this clonotype. Authors of the study amplified TCR beta CDR3 regions from RNA transcripts. HTBI primers were employed in a first-round RT-PCR of the TCR CDR3. MiXCR, applied by TCRdb to the multiplex PCR reads, yields one record per CDR3 protein. In the table there are approximately 150,000 distinct CDR3 sequences, over 8% of which are singletons. V was pared by 0 bases and J by 6 bases, with 4 bases of the junction left unmatched. CDR3 size: 14 residues. Germline CDR1 DFQATT, CDR2 SNEGSKA (reference sequence).

The clonotype comes from a woman in her late teens or twenties with Graves' hyperthyroidism that later progressed to Graves' ophthalmopathy. The chain couples TRBV20-1 to TRBJ2-2; 7 nucleotides line up with TRBD1. The sequenced sample consisted of blood. Here the CDR3 reads CSARDKGASGELFF. CDR3 DNA sequence: TGCAGTGCTAGAGATAAGGGGGCCTCCGGGGAGCTGTTTTTT.